The T cell receptor (beta chain) under discussion was sequenced for a study of cytomegalovirus exposure and HLA in healthy donors. PCR primers comprised 60 Vbeta and 13 Jbeta primers. In the original workflow: A later analysis counted some 87 million unique TCR beta chains, about 10 million shared. Using immunoSEQ multiplex PCR, the repertoire was profiled, and TCRdb retains in-frame clones only, with some absent. D and trimming were read from the DNA, whereas the V and J calls and clone size are those reported in that table. Among approximately 170,000 clones listed, 60% to 85% were seen once. Trimming shortened V by 7 bases and J by 5 bases, and 14 bases separated the two germline ends. The V gene's germline CDR1 is MNHEY and CDR2 SVGAGI. The CDR3 loop spans 13 amino acids. Study-level results: Cytomegalovirus-associated status was assigned to about 170 TCR beta chains.

About this clone itself: What it binds is unknown.

V and J are TRBV6-5 and TRBJ1-2; tentatively, D is TRBD1 (6 bases). Sequenced: PBMCs. This sequence was found in a male donor in good health and CMV-seropositive. The CDR3 nucleotides read TGTGCCAGCACCAAGGGACACCTGTATGGCTACACCTTC. It encodes CASTKGHLYGYTF.